These 25 T cell receptor beta chains were sequenced from one sample in a study of OX40 agonist ivuxolimab in advanced cancers. Only in-frame clones appear in the TCRdb table, and some are missing; sequencing was by immunoSEQ multiplex PCR. The sample includes some 70,000 clones, less than 90% of them seen just once. Sequenced material: CD4+ or CD8+ T cells sorted from blood, taken in a trial of the OX40 agonist ivuxolimab. Receptors were obtained from an adult with an advanced solid tumor such as melanoma, head and neck, liver or kidney cancer.

The chain links TRBV7-3 to TRBJ2-7; D may be TRBD1 or TRBD2 (5 bases each). The germline V and J ends were trimmed by 2 bases and 2 bases, with 10 bases remaining between them. This CDR3 spans 14 amino acids. CDR1 SGHTA and CDR2 FQGTGA come from the germline V gene. The CDR3 DNA reads as TGTGCCAGCAGCTTACTCCCGGGACCCTACGAGCAGTACTTC. Translation gives CASSLLPGPYEQYF. The whole variable domain, filled in from reference TRBV7-3 and TRBJ2-7, reads GAGVSQTPSNKVTEKGKYVELRCDPISGHTALYWYRQSLGQGPEFLIYFQGTGAADDSGLPNDRFFAVRPEGSVSTLKIQRTERGDSAVYLCASSLLPGPYEQYFGPGTRLTVT.

The rearrangement uses TRBV4-3 and TRBJ2-3; maybe TRBD1 (6 bases). V lost 6 bases and J lost 8, with 21 bases in between. CDR1 and CDR2 (germline): LGHNA, YSLEER. The CDR3 has 15 residues. The CDR3 nucleotides read TGCGCCAGCAGTACCAGGGGCAACGGAGGAGGTACGCAGTATTTT. Translating gives CASSTRGNGGGTQYF.

V gene TRBV14 combines with J gene TRBJ1-2, with D maybe TRBD1 (5 bases). CDR1 and CDR2 (germline): SGHDN, FVKESK. There are 15 residues in the CDR3. With 0 bases removed from V and 7 bases from J, the gap between germline ends came to 15 bases. Here the CDR3 reads CASSQDPQGTGGYTF. The CDR3 coding sequence is TGTGCCAGCAGCCAAGATCCCCAGGGTACGGGTGGCTACACCTTC.

The chain links TRBV5-4 to TRBJ2-1; the D gene is possibly TRBD1 (6 bases). The V end lost 1 base, the J end lost 6 bases, and 8 bases lay between the germline ends. Germline V gene sequence: CDR1 SGHNT, CDR2 YYREEE (reference sequence). The CDR3 is 13 residues long. In nucleotides, the CDR3 is TGTGCCAGCAGCTTGCAGGGGATCAATGAGCAGTTCTTC. Translated: CASSLQGINEQFF.

This clone was observed once. V gene TRBV19 combines with J gene TRBJ2-7; TRBD2 aligns across 8 bases. Germline V gene lookup returns CDR1 LNHDA and CDR2 SQIVND (reference sequence). This CDR3 contains 14 residues. V was clipped by 4 bases and J by 1 base; unmatched bases: 3. DNA for the CDR3: TGTGCCAGTAGTACTACTAGCGGATCCTACGAGCAGTACTTC. Amino acid sequence: CASSTTSGSYEQYF.

The chain is built from TRBV21-1 and TRBJ2-5; the table's D call TRBD2 went unverified against the DNA. TRBV21-1 is classified as a pseudogene. The CDR3 is 18 residues long. The CDR3 DNA reads TGTGCCAGCAGCAAAACCCTTAGGACTAGCCTACCCCAAGAGACCCAGTACTTC. This sequence encodes CASSKTLRTSLPQETQYF.

This chain joins TRBV25-1 and TRBJ1-4, with 9 bases matching TRBD1. V was pared by 6 bases and J by 5 bases, with 4 bases of the junction left unmatched. The CDR3 length is 14 residues. CDR1 is MGHDK and CDR2 is SYGVNS in the germline V gene. The CDR3 nucleotides read TGTGCCAGCAGGGGGACAGGGAGGAATGAAAAACTGTTTTTT. Its protein is CASRGTGRNEKLFF.

This chain connects TRBV4-1 to TRBJ1-4; D gene ambiguous. This CDR3 has 13 residues. CDR1 is MGHRA and CDR2 is YSYEKL in the germline V gene. V was shortened by 4 bases and J by 8 bases, with 11 bases between the two germline ends. CDR3 in amino acids: CASSLGLGEKLFF. In DNA form, the CDR3 reads TGCGCCAGCAGCCTTGGACTAGGCGAAAAACTGTTTTTT.

This chain uses TRBV10-1 with TRBJ2-1, with 8 bases matching TRBD2. This CDR3 is 14 amino acids long. Germline CDR1 is WNHNN and CDR2 is SYGVQD (reference sequence). V was pared by 7 bases and J by 1 base, with 3 bases of the junction left unmatched. The CDR3 DNA reads as TGCGCCAGCAATGGCGGGGGGTCCTACAATGAGCAGTTCTTC. Amino acids: CASNGGGSYNEQFF.

V and J are TRBV6-6 and TRBJ1-2; D unclear. V was shortened by 2 bases and J by 5 bases, with 9 bases between the two germline ends. CDR1 is MNHNY and CDR2 is SVGAGI in the germline V gene (reference sequence). This CDR3 contains 13 residues. CDR3 bases: TGTGCCAGCAGTTACCGGGTGGATTATGGCTACACCTTC. Its translation: CASSYRVDYGYTF.

V usage is TRBV14 and J usage is TRBJ1-1, with D possibly TRBD1 on 6 matching bases. The V gene's germline CDR1 is SGHDN and CDR2 FVKESK. V lost 1 base and J 7 bases, leaving 7 bases between the germline ends. The length of the CDR3 is 12 residues. CDR3 sequence reads: CASSQGTVEAFF. The CDR3 bases are TGTGCCAGCAGCCAAGGGACAGTTGAAGCTTTCTTT.

This sequence joins TRBV2 and TRBJ2-5, with TRBD2 identical over 15 bases. Germline CDR1 SNHLY, CDR2 FYNNEI. The CDR3 sequence is 16 residues long. V was pared by 4 bases and J by 5 bases, with 5 bases of the junction left unmatched. DNA of the CDR3: TGTGCCAGCAGTGGGGGACTAGCGGGAGGCTACGAGACCCAGTACTTC. This codes for CASSGGLAGGYETQYF.

The V gene is TRBV4-3, the J gene TRBJ2-3, with D perhaps TRBD2 (6 bases). Germline CDR1 reads LGHNA; CDR2 reads YSLEER. Trimming removed 0 bases from V and 4 bases from J, with 17 bases in between. CDR3 size: 17 residues. DNA for the CDR3: TGCGCCAGCAGCCAAGACTCCGGGGGTGTAAGGGCAGATACGCAGTATTTT. Amino acids: CASSQDSGGVRADTQYF.

Details on this clone: Other DNA sequences within the sample encode an identical CDR3. The genes are TRBV7-6 and TRBJ2-1; the D is unclear. V was clipped by 5 bases and J by 5 bases, with 13 bases between them. The germline V gene encodes CDR1 SGHVS and CDR2 FNYEAQ. The CDR3 is made up of 14 amino acids. CDR3 DNA: TGTGCCAGCAGCCAAGGCGGCCCCGACAATGAGCAGTTCTTC. Encoded protein: CASSQGGPDNEQFF.

A single count supports this clone. V and J are TRBV9 and TRBJ2-1, with D perhaps TRBD1 (6 bases). Trimming pared 3 bases from V and 9 bases from J, leaving 19 bases between. The CDR3 covers 15 residues. Germline V gene sequence: CDR1 SGDLS, CDR2 YYNGEE. The CDR3 sequence: CASSAQVGGIGEQFF. In DNA form, the CDR3 reads TGTGCCAGCAGCGCACAAGTAGGGGGAATAGGTGAGCAGTTCTTC. The full variable domain, in which reference TRBV9 and TRBJ2-1 provide the parts outside the CDR3, is DSGVTQTPKHLITATGQRVTLRCSPRSGDLSVYWYQQSLDQGLQFLIQYYNGEERAKGNILERFSAQQFPDLHSELNLSSLELGDSALYFCASSAQVGGIGEQFFGPGTRLTVL.

The genes are TRBV19 and TRBJ2-3, with 11 bases aligning to TRBD1. Germline V gene sequence: CDR1 LNHDA, CDR2 SQIVND (reference sequence). This CDR3 contains 14 residues. Trimming cost V 4 bases and J 3 bases; bases outside gene matches: 0. CDR3: CASSRDRGTDTQYF. CDR3 nucleotide sequence: TGTGCCAGTAGTAGGGACAGGGGGACAGATACGCAGTATTTT.

The chain recombines TRBV9 with TRBJ1-5; possible D gene TRBD1, 6 bases. The CDR3 has 17 amino acids. Trimming stripped 3 bases from V and 3 bases from J, with 19 bases between. The V gene's germline CDR1 is SGDLS and CDR2 YYNGEE. In DNA, the CDR3 is TGTGCCAGCAGCGCGAGGGACAAACCAACACCCAATCAGCCCCAGCATTTT. This translates into CASSARDKPTPNQPQHF.

The chain combines TRBV5-1 with TRBJ1-3; D remains ambiguous. V was pared by 0 bases and J by 0 bases, with 4 bases between. CDR3 length: 14 amino acids. Germline values: CDR1 SGHRS, CDR2 YFSETQ. The CDR3 DNA follows: TGCGCCAGCAGCTTGGACCTCTCTGGAAACACCATATATTTT. Its protein product is CASSLDLSGNTIYF.

The J gene is TRBJ1-1, the V gene TRBV2, with 7 bases that match TRBD1. Germline V gene lookup returns CDR1 SNHLY and CDR2 FYNNEI. The trim removed 10 bases at V and 7 bases at J, leaving 12 bases unmatched. The CDR3 covers 13 residues. The CDR3, as DNA: TGTGCCACCAGGGGGGGGCGAGCCTTTGAAGCTTTCTTT. Translated, it gives CATRGGRAFEAFF.

This clone appeared once. The chain recombines TRBV29-1 with TRBJ2-7; 10 nucleotides match TRBD1. CDR1 is SQVTM and CDR2 is ANQGSEA in the germline V gene. V lost 5 bases and J lost 2; bases outside the gene matches: 12. CDR3 size: 16 residues. As DNA, the CDR3 is TGCAGCGTTATAGGACAGGGGGTAGCGGAAACCTACGAGCAGTACTTC. It is translated as CSVIGQGVAETYEQYF.

This chain joins TRBV9 and TRBJ2-1; 8 bases fit TRBD2. In germline, CDR1 is SGDLS, CDR2 YYNGEE. Unmatched junction bases numbered 4, after V lost 0 bases and J lost 5 bases. CDR3 length equals 15 residues. This CDR3 is CASSVAPLADNEQFF. In DNA form, the CDR3 reads TGTGCCAGCAGCGTAGCCCCACTAGCGGACAATGAGCAGTTCTTC.

The J gene is TRBJ2-1, the V gene TRBV18; D might be TRBD1 (6 bases). V was cut by 9 bases and J by 5 bases, with 23 bases left in between. CDR1 is KGHSH and CDR2 is LQKENI in the germline V gene. This CDR3 has 16 residues. CDR3 protein: CASQDRNRDTNNEQFF. The CDR3 bases are TGTGCCAGTCAGGACCGGAACAGGGATACCAACAATGAGCAGTTCTTC.

The rearrangement joins TRBV30 to TRBJ2-5, with no clear D. The CDR3 covers 10 residues. Trimming shortened V by 2 bases and J by 2 bases, and 0 bases separated the two germline ends. CDR1 and CDR2 from the germline V gene are GTSNPN and SVGIG (reference sequence). This chain's CDR3 is CAWSQETQYF. In DNA, the CDR3 is TGTGCCTGGAGTCAAGAGACCCAGTACTTC.

This clone has more than one count but fewer than ten. V and J are TRBV5-1 and TRBJ2-2, with 8 bases aligning to TRBD2. With V trimmed by 6 bases and J by 3 bases, 10 bases remained unmatched. The germline V gene has CDR1 SGHRS and CDR2 YFSETQ. The CDR3 contains 16 residues. Here the CDR3 DNA reads TGCGCCAGCATCCCCGGGGGGGGGCGTCACACCGGGGAGCTGTTTTTT. It codes for CASIPGGGRHTGELFF. The complete variable domain, with remaining parts taken from reference TRBV5-1 and TRBJ2-2, reads KAGVTQTPRYLIKTRGQQVTLSCSPISGHRSVSWYQQTPGQGLQFLFEYFSETQRNKGNFPGRFSGRQFSNSRSEMNVSTLELGDSALYLCASIPGGGRHTGELFFGEGSRLTVL.

The chain uses TRBV6-9 and TRBJ2-1, with TRBD1 matching over 8 bases. Germline assignment: CDR1 MNHGY and CDR2 SVAAGI. V lost 3 bases to trimming and J lost 7 bases; unmatched junction nucleotides: 2. The CDR3 spans 13 residues. The CDR3 coding sequence is TGTGCCAGCAGTTACAGGGACAGGAATGAGCAGTTCTTC. Residues: CASSYRDRNEQFF.